This T cell receptor beta chain was retrieved from a study of tumor and adjacent non-tumor tissue in lung cancer. The template was RNA from unsorted bulk tissue. TCRbeta libraries were built with three rounds of nested PCR, modified from ARM-PCR. TCRdb re-called the multiplex PCR reads through MiXCR, storing one row per CDR3 protein. The repertoire consists of 90,000 to 110,000 distinct CDR3 sequences, with roughly 75% occurring once and the leading ten covering around 37%. The material sequenced was lung tumor tissue. The receptor was derived from a woman in her sixties with non-small cell lung cancer.

CDR3 nucleotide sequence: TGCGTCAGAAGCCGACACCGGGACCCACAAGAGACCCAGTACTTC. Translating it yields CVRSRHRDPQETQYF. The rearrangement links TRBV4-3 to TRBJ2-5; D is perhaps TRBD1 or TRBD2 (5 bases each). The V gene's germline CDR1 is LGHNA and CDR2 YSLEER. This CDR3 spans 15 amino acids.